This T cell receptor (beta chain) was identified in a study of blood T cell repertoires in COVID-19. Participant age was about 18 to 89 years, and participants resided in about two dozen US areas. This CDR3 has 17 residues. V was pared by 6 bases and J by 3 bases, with 10 bases of the junction left unmatched. As processed by the authors: How many nucleated cells were present was estimated from reference gene primer amplification. Repertoires were generated with immunoSEQ multiplex PCR, while TCRdb's copy carries only in-frame clones and drops some. The V and J calls and clone size come from that table; D and trimming were worked out from the DNA. Here the sample spans some 300,000 clones, nearly 90% being singletons.

The TCR sequence derives from a woman aged 18-29 years with acute COVID-19. The chain employs TRBV23-1 and TRBJ2-1; 11 nucleotides match TRBD1. TRBV23-1 is an ORF, with its function uncertain. The sample comprised PBMCs or T cells enriched from blood (not recorded which). CDR3 coding DNA: TGCGCCAGCAGCCAGGACAGGGGGCTTACAGGCTACAATGAGCAGTTCTTC. Its translation is CASSQDRGLTGYNEQFF.